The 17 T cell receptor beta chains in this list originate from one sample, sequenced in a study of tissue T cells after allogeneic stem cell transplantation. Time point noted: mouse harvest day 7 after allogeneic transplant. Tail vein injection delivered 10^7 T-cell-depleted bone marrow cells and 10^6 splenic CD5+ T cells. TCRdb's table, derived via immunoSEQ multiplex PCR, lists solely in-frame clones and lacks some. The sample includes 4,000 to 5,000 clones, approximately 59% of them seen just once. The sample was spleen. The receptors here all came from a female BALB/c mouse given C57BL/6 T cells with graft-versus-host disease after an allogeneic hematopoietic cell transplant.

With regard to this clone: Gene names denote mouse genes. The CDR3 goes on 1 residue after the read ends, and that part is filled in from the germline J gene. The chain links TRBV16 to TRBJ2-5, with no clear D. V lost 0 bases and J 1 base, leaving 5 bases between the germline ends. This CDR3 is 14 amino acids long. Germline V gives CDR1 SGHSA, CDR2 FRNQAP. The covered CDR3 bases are TGTGCAAGCAGCTTAGAACACTACCAAGACACCCAGTAC. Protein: CASSLEHYQDTQY. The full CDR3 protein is CASSLEHYQDTQYF.

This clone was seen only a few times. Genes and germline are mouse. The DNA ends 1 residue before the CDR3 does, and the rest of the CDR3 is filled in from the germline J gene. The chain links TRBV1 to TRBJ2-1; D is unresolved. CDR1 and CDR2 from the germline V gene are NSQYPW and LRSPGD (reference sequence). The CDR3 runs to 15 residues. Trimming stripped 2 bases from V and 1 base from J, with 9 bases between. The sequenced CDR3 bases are TGCACCTGCAGTGCAAGGCAGGAGAACTATGCTGAGCAGTTC. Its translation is CTCSARQENYAEQF. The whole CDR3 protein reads CTCSARQENYAEQFF.

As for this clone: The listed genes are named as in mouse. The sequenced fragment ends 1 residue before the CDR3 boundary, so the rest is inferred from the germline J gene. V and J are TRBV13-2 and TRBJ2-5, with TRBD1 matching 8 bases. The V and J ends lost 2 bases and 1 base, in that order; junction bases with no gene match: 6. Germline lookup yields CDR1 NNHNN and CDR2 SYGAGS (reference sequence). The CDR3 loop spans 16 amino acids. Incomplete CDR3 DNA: TGTGCCAGCGGTGAAGCCAGGGGGCGCGACCAAGACACCCAGTAC. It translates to CASGEARGRDQDTQY. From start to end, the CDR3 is CASGEARGRDQDTQYF.

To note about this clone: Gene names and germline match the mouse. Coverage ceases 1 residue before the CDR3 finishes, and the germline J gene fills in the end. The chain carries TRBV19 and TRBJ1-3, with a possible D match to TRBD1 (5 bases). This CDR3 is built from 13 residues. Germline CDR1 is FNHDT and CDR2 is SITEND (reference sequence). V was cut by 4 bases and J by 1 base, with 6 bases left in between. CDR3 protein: CASSRQSGNTLYF. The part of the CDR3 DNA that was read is TGTGCCAGCAGTCGACAGTCTGGAAATACGCTCTAT.

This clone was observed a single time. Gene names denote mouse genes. CDR3 sequence reads: CASSFGQGRETLYF. Partial CDR3 DNA: TGTGCCAGCAGTTTTGGACAGGGGAGGGAAACGCTGTAT. This chain joins TRBV15 and TRBJ2-3; TRBD1 agrees at 9 bases. The missing CDR3 end, 1 residue past where the read stops, is filled in from the germline J gene. This CDR3 contains 14 residues. Looked up from germline, CDR1 is SGHND and CDR2 is FRSKSL. The V gene end was trimmed by 3 bases and the J gene end by 6 bases; junction bases not matched to a gene: 4.

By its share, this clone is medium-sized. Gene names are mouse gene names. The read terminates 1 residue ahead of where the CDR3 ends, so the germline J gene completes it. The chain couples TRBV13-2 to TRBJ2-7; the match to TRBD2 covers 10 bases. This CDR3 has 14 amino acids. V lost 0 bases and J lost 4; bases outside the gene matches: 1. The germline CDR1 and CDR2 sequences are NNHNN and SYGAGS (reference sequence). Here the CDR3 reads CASGDVDWGYEQYF. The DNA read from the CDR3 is TGTGCCAGCGGTGATGTGGACTGGGGGTATGAACAGTAC.

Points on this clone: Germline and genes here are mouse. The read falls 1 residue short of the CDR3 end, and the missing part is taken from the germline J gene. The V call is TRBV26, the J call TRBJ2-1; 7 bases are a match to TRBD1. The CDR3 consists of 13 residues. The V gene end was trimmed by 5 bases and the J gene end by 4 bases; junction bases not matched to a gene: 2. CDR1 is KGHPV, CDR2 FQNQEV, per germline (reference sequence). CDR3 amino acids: CASSSQGYAEQFF. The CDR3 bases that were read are TGTGCCAGCAGTTCACAGGGGTATGCTGAGCAGTTC.

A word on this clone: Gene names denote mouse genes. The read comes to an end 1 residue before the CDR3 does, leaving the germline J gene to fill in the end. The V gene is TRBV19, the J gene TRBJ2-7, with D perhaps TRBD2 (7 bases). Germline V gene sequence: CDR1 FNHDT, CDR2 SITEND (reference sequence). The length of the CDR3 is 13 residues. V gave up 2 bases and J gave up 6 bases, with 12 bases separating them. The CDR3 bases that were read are TGTGCCAGCAGTATTTGGGGGGCATGTGAACAGTAC. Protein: CASSIWGACEQY. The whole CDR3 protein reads CASSIWGACEQYF.

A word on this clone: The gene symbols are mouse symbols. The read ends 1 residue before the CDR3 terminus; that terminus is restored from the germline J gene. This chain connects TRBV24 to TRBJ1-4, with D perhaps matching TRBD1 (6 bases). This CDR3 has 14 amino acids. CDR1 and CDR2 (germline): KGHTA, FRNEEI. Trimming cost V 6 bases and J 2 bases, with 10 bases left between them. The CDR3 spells CASSIGTSNERLFF. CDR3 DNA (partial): TGTGCCAGCAGCATCGGGACATCCAACGAAAGATTATTT.

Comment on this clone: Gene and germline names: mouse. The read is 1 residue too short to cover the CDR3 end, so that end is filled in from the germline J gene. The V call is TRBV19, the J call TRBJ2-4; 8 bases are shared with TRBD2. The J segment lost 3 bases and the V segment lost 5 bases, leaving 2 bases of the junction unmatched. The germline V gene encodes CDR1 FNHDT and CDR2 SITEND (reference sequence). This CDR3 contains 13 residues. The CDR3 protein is CASRMGGQNTLYF. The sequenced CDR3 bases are TGTGCCAGCAGAATGGGGGGGCAAAACACCTTGTAC.

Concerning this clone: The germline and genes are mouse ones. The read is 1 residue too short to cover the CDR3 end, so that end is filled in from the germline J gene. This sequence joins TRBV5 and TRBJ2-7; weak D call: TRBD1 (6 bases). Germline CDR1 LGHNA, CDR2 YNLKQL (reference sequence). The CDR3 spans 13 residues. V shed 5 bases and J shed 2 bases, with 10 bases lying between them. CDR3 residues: CASSSRDTYEQYF. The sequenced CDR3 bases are TGTGCCAGCAGCTCCCGGGACACCTATGAACAGTAC.

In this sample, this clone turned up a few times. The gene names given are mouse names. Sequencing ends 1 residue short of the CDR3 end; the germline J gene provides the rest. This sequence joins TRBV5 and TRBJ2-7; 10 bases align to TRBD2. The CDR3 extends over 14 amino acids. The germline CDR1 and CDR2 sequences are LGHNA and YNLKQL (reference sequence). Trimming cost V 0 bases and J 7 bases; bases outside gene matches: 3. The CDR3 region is CASSQDWGGGEQYF. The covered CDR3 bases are TGTGCCAGCAGCCAAGACTGGGGGGGCGGAGAACAGTAC.

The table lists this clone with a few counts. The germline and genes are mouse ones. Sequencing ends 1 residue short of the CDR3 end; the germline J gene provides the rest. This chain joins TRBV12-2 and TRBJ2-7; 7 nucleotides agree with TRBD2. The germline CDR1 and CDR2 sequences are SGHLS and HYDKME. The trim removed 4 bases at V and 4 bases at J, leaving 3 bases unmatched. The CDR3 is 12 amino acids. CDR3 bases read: TGTGCCAGCTCCCCGGGACTGTATGAACAGTAC. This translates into CASSPGLYEQY. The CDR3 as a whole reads CASSPGLYEQYF.

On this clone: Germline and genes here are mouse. CDR3 sequence reads: CASSFQPNTEVFF. The sequenced part of the CDR3 DNA is TGTGCAAGCAGCTTTCAGCCAAACACAGAAGTCTTC. This rearrangement joins TRBV16 to TRBJ1-1; D call uncertain. From the germline J gene comes the end of the CDR3, since the read stops 1 residue before it. The ends were cut back, 3 bases at V and 0 bases at J, with 5 bases in the middle. This CDR3 has 13 residues. Germline CDR1 is SGHSA and CDR2 is FRNQAP.

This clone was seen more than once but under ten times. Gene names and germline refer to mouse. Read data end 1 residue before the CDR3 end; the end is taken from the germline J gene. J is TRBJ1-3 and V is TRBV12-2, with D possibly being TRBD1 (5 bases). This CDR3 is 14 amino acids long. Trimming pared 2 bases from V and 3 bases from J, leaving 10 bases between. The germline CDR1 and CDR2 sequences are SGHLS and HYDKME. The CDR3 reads CASSRQGIGNTLYF. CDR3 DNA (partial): TGTGCCAGCTCTCGCCAGGGAATTGGAAATACGCTCTAT.

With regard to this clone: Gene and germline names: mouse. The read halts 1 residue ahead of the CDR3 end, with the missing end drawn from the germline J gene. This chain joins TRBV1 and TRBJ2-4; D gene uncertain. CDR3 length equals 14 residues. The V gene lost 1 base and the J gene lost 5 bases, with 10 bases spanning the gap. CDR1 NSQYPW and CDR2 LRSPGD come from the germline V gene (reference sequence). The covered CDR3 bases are TGCACCTGCAGTGCAGGGGGAGGAAGAAACACCTTGTAC. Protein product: CTCSAGGGRNTLY. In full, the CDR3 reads CTCSAGGGRNTLYF.

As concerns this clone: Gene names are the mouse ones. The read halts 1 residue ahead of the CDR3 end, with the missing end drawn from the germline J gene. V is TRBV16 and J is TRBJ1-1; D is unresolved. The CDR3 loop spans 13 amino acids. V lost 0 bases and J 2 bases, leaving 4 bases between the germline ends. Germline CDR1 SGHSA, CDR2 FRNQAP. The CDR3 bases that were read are TGTGCAAGCAGCTTAGACAGCAACACAGAAGTCTTC. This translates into CASSLDSNTEVF. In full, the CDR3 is CASSLDSNTEVFF.